Reported below is one TCR beta chain. Its antigen is as yet unknown. Produced via immunoSEQ multiplex PCR; TCRdb's table is partial and in-frame only. The sample records 140,000 to 150,000 clones, 76% being singletons. This sample was taken from a study of cytotoxic CD8 clonotypes in ibrutinib-treated CLL. Germline V gene data show CDR1 as KGHSH and CDR2 as LQKENI. This CDR3 has 15 amino acids. Losses at the gene ends were 10 bases for V and 4 bases for J; bases not matched to a gene: 12. Whole-study results and caveats: Sustained-remission and progressing patients had different sampling times. The clonality went up when patients responded to ibrutinib and dropped back toward baseline at progression.

This chain connects TRBV18 to TRBJ2-2; 7 bases match TRBD1. This receptor was identified in a human donor with chronic lymphocytic leukemia. The sample was PBMCs, taken after 24 months of ibrutinib treatment. CDR3 sequence (DNA): TGTGCCACCATCAGGGGGACCACGGGCACCGGGGAGCTGTTTTTT. It specifies CATIRGTTGTGELFF.